The clone carrying this T cell receptor (beta chain) has a handful of counts. This specimen comes from a study of blood T cell repertoires in COVID-19. This CDR3 has 17 amino acids. The V segment lost 3 bases and the J segment 0 bases; nucleotides outside the gene matches: 7. Germline values: CDR1 DFQATT, CDR2 SNEGSKA (reference sequence). The repertoire was sequenced with immunoSEQ multiplex PCR; TCRdb's copy has only in-frame clones and lacks some. The data contain approximately 210,000 clones, around nine tenths of them singletons. The sample taken for sequencing was PBMCs or T cells enriched from blood (not recorded which). This receptor was identified in a man aged 25 to 40 in a cohort exposed to, infected with or recovered from COVID-19 (not recorded which). The chain has TRBV20-1 and TRBJ2-1, with TRBD2 matching 11 bases. The CDR3 DNA is TGCAGTGCTAGTGGGCTAGCGGGAGGCCGCTCCTACAATGAGCAGTTCTTC. This sequence encodes CSASGLAGGRSYNEQFF.